This TCR beta chain derives from a study of T cells in tumors after PD-1 blockade. Study details: Patients had no prior checkpoint blockade, systemic immunosuppressants, or anti-cancer therapy within 4 weeks. During anti-PD-1 treatment, some patients continued daily vismodegib 150 mg.

Deletions cut 7 bases from V and 5 bases from J, with 14 bases between. The germline CDR1 and CDR2 sequences are SGHVS and FQNEAQ. This CDR3 contains 14 residues. Genomic DNA template from tumor biopsies or peripheral blood, 616 ng to 6,004 ng input. Sequenced by immunoSEQ multiplex PCR; TCRdb stores in-frame clones only, minus some. The table lists some 24,000 clones, about 82% of them singletons, with around 12% in the top ten. The sample consisted of PBMCs, taken after anti-PD-1 treatment. The V gene is TRBV7-8, the J gene TRBJ1-4; D is possibly TRBD1 (5 bases). This TCR was recovered from a human donor with basal cell carcinoma. The CDR3 protein is CASTGGLLNEKLFF. CDR3 sequence (DNA): TGTGCCAGCACCGGGGGACTGCTAAATGAAAAACTGTTTTTT.